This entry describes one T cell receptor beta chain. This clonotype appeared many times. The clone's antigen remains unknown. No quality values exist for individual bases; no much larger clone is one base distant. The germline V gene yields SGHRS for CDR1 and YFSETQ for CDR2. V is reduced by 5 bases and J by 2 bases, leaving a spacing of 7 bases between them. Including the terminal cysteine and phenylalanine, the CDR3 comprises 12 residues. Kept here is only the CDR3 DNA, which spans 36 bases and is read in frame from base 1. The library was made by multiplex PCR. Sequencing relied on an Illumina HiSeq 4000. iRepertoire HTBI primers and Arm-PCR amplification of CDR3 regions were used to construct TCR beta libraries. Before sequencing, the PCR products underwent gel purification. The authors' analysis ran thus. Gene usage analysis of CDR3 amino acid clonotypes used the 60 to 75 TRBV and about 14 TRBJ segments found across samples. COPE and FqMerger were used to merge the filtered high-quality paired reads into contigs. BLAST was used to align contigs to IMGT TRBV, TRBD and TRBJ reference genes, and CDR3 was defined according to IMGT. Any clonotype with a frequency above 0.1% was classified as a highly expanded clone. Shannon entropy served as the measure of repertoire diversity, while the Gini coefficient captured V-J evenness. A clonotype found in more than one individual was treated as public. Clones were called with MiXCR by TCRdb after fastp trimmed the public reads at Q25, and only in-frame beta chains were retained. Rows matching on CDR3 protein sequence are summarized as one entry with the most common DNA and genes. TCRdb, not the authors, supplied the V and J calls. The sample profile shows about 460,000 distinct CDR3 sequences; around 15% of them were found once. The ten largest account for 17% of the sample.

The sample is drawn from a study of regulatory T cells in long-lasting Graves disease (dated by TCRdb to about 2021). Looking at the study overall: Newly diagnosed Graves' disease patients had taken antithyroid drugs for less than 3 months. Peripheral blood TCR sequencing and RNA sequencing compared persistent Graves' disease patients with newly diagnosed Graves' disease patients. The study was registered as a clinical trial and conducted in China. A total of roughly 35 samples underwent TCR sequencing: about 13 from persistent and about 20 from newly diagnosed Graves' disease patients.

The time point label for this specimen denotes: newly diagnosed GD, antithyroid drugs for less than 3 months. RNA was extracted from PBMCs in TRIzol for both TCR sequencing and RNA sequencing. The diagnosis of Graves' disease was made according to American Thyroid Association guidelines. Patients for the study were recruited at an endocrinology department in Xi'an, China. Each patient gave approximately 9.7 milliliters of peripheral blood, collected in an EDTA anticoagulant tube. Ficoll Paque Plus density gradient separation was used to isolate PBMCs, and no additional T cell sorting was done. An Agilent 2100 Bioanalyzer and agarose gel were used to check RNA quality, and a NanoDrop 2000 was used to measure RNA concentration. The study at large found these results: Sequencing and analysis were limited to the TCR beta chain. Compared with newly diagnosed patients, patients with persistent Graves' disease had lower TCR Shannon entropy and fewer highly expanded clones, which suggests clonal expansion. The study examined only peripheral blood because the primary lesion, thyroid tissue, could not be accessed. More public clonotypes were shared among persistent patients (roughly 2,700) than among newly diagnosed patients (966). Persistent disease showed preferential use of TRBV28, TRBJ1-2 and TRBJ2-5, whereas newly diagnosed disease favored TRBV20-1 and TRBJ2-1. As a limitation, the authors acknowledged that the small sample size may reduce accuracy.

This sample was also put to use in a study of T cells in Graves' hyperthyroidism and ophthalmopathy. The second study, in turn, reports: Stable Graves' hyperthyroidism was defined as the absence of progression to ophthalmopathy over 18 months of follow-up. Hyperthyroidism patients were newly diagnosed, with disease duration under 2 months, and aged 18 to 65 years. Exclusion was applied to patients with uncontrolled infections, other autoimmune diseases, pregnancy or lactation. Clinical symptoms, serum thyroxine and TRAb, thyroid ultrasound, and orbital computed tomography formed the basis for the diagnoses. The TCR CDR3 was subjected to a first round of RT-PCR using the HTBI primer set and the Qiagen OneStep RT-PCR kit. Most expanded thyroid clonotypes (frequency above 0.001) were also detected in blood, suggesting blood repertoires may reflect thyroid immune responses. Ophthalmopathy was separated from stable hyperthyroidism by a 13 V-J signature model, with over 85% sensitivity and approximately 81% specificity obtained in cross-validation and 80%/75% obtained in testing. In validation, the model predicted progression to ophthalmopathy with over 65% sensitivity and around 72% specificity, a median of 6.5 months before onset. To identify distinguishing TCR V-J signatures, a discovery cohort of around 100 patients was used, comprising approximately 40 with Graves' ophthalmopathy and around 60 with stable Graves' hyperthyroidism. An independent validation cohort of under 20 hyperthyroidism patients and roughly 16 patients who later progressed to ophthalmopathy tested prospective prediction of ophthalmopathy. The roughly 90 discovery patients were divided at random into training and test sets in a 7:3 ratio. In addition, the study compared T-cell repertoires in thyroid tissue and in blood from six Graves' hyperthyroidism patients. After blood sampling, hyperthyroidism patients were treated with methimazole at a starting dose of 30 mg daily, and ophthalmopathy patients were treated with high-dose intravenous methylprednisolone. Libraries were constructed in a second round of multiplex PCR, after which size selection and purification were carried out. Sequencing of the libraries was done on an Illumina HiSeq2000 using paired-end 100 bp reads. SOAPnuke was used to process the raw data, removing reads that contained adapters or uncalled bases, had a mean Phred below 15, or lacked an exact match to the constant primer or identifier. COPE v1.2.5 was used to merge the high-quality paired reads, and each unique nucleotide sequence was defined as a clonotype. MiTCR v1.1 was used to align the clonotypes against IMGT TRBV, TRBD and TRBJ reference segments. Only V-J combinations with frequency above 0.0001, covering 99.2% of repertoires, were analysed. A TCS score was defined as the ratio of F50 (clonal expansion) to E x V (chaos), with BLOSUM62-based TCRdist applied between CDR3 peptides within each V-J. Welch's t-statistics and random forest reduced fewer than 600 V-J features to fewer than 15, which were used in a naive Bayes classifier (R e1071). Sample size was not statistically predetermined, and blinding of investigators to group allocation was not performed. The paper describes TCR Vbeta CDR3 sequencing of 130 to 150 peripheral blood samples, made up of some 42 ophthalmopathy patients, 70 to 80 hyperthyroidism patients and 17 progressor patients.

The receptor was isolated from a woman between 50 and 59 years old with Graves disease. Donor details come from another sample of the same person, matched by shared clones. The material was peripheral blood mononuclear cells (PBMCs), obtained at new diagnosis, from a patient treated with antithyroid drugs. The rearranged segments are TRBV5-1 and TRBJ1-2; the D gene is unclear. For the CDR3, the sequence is CASRSGNYGYTF. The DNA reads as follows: TGCGCCAGCAGGTCGGGGAACTATGGCTACACCTTC.